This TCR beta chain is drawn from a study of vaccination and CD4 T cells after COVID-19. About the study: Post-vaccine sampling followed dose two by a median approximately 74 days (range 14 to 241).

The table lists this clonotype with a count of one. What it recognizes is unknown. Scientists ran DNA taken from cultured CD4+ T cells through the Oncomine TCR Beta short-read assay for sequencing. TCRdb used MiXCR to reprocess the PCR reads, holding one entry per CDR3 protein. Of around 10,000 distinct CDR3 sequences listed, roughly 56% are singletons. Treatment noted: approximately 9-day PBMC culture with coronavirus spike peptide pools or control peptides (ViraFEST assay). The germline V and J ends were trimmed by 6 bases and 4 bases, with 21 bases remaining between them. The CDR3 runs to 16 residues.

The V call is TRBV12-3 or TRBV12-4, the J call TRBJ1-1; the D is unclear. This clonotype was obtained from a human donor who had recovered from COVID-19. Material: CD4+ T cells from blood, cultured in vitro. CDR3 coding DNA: TGTGCCAGCAGGTCTCCGGGAGGGCAATGGAGCACTGAAGCTTTCTTT. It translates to CASRSPGGQWSTEAFF.